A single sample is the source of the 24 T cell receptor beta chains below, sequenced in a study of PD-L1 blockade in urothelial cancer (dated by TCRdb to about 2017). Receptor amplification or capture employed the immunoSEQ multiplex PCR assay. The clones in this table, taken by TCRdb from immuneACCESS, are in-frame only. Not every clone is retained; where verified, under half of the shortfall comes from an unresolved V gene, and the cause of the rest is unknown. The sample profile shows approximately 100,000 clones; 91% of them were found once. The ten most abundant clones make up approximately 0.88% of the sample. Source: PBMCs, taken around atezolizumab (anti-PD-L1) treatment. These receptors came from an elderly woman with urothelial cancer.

DNA for the CDR3: TGTGCCTGGAGCCCGGGGACTAGCGTCAACAATGAGCAGTTCTTC. Amino acid sequence: CAWSPGTSVNNEQFF. This chain links TRBV30 with TRBJ2-1; 10 positions match TRBD2. This CDR3 is built from 15 residues. The germline CDR1 and CDR2 sequences are GTSNPN and SVGIG (reference sequence). The V and J ends lost 3 bases and 5 bases, in that order; junction bases with no gene match: 7.

In DNA, the CDR3 is TGTGCCAGCAGCCACAGGGTGGGGAGCGGCCCGGCCAAAAACATTCAGTACTTC. As protein: CASSHRVGSGPAKNIQYF. V is TRBV5-6 and J is TRBJ2-4, with D possibly being TRBD1 (6 bases). The V end was cut by 4 bases, the J end by 1 base, with 21 bases between. From germline, CDR1 is SGHDT and CDR2 YYEEEE. The length of the CDR3 is 18 residues.

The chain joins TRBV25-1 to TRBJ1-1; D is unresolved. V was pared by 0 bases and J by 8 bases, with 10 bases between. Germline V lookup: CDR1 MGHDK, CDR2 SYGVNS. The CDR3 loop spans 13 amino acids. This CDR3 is CASSEYFGKEAFF. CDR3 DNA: TGTGCCAGCAGTGAATATTTCGGGAAGGAAGCTTTCTTT.

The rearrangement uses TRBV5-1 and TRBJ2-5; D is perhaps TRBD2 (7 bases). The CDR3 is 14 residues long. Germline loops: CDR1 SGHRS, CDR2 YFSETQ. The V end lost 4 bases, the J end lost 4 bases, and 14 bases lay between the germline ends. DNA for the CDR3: TGCGCCAGCAGCCTAGGGGGGGGTCGAGAGACCCAGTACTTC. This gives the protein CASSLGGGRETQYF.

The DNA of the CDR3 is TGTGCCAGCAGCCCCGGGACAGCCTATGGCTACACCTTC. Translation gives CASSPGTAYGYTF. V and J are TRBV9 and TRBJ1-2; 7 bases match TRBD1. The CDR3 length is 13 residues. The V and J ends lost 4 bases and 4 bases, in that order; junction bases with no gene match: 4. CDR1 is SGDLS, CDR2 YYNGEE, per germline.

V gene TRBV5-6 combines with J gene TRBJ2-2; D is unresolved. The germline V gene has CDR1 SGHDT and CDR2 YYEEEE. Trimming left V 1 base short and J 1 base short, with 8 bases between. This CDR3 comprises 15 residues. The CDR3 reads CASSLWLVNTGELFF. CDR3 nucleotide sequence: TGTGCCAGCAGCTTGTGGCTAGTGAACACCGGGGAGCTGTTTTTT.

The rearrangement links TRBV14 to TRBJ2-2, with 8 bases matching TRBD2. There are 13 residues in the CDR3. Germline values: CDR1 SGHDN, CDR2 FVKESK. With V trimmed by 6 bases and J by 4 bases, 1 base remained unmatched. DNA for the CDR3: TGTGCCAGCAGAAGCGGGAGCACCGGGGAGCTGTTTTTT. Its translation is CASRSGSTGELFF.

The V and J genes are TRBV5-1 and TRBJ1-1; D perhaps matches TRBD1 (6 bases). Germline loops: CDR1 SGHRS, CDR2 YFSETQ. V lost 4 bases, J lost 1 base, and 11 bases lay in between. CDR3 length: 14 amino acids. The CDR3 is CASSPQTGNTEAFF. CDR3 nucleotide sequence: TGCGCCAGCAGCCCCCAGACAGGGAACACTGAAGCTTTCTTT.

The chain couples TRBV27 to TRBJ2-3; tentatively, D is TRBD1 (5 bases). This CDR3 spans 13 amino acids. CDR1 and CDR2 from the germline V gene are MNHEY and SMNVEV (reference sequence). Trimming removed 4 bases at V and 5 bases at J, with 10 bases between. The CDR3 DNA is TGTGCCAGCAGTTGGGCAGGACAAGATACGCAGTATTTT. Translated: CASSWAGQDTQYF.

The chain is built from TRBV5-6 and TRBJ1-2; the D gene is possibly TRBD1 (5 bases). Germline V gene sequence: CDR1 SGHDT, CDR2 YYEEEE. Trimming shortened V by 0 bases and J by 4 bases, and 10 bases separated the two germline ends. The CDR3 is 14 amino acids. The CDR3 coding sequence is TGTGCCAGCAGCTTGGACAGTAGGGGCTATGGCTACACCTTC. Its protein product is CASSLDSRGYGYTF.

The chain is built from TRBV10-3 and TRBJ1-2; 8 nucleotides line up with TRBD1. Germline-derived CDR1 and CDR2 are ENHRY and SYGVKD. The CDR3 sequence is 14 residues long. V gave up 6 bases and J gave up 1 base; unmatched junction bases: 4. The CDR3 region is CAIRGGQDNYGYTF. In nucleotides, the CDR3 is TGTGCCATCAGGGGGGGACAGGATAACTATGGCTACACCTTC.

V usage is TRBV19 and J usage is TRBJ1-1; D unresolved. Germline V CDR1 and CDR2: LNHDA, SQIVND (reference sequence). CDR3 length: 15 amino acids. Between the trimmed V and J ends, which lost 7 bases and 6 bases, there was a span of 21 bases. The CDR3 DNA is TGTGCCAGTACCCTAGACGGGGTAGCCGGTGCTGAAGCTTTCTTT. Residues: CASTLDGVAGAEAFF.

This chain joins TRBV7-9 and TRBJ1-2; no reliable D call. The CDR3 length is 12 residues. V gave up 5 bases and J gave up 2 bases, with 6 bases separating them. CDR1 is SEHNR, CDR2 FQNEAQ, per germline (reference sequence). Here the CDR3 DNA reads TGTGCCAGCAGCGGAGGGAACTATGGCTACACCTTC. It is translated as CASSGGNYGYTF.

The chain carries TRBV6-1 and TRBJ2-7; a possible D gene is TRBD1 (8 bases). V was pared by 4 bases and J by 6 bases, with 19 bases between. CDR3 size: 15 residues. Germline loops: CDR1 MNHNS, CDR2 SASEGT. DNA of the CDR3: TGTGCCAGCAGTGGGCAAACAGGGGGGGACAGCGAGCAGTACTTC. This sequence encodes CASSGQTGGDSEQYF.

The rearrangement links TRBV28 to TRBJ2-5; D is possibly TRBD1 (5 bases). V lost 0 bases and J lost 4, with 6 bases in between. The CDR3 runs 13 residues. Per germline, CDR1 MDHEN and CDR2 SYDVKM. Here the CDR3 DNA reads TGTGCCAGCAGTTTATGGCAGGGAGAGACCCAGTACTTC. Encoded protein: CASSLWQGETQYF.

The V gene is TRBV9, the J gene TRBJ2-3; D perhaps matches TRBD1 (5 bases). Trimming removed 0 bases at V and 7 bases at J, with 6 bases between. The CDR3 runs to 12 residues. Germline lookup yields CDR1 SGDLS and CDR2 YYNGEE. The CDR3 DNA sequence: TGTGCCAGCAGCGTAGGGACAAATACGCAGTATTTT. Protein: CASSVGTNTQYF.

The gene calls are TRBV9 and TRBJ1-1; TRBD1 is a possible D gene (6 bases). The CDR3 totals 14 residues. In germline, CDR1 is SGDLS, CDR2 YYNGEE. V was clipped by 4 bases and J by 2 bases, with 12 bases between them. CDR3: CASSRQGLNTEAFF. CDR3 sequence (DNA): TGTGCCAGCAGCCGTCAGGGGCTTAACACTGAAGCTTTCTTT.

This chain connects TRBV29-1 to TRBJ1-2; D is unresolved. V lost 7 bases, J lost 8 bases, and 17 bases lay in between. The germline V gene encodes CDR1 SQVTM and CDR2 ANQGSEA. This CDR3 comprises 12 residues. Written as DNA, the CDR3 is TGCAGCGATGGACTCCTTGGGTTCGGCTACACCTTC. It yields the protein CSDGLLGFGYTF.

The CDR3 coding sequence is TGCGCCAGCAGCCAAACGGCCGGACAGGATCAATTTCTTTATGGCTACACCTTC. Translating it yields CASSQTAGQDQFLYGYTF. The chain recombines TRBV4-1 with TRBJ1-2; TRBD1 matches at 7 bases. The CDR3 length is 18 residues. Per germline, CDR1 MGHRA and CDR2 YSYEKL. The V gene end was trimmed by 2 bases and the J gene end by 5 bases; junction bases not matched to a gene: 17.

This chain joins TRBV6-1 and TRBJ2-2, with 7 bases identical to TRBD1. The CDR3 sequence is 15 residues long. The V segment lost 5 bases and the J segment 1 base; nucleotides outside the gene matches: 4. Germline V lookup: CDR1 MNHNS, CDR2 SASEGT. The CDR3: CASSNRDRNTGELFF. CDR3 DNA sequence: TGTGCCAGCAGTAACCGGGACAGGAACACCGGGGAGCTGTTTTTT.

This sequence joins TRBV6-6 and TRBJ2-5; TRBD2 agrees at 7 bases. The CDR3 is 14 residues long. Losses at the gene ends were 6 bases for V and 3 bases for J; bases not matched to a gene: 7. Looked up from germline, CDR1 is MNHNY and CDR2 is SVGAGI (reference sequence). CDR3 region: CASSQWEGKETQYF. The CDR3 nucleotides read TGTGCCAGCAGCCAGTGGGAGGGAAAAGAGACCCAGTACTTC.

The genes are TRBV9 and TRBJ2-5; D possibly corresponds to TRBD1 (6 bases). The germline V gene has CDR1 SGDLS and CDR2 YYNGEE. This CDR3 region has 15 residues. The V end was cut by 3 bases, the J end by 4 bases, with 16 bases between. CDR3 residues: CASSALGGIIETQYF. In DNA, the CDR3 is TGTGCCAGCAGCGCTCTAGGGGGAATCATAGAGACCCAGTACTTC.

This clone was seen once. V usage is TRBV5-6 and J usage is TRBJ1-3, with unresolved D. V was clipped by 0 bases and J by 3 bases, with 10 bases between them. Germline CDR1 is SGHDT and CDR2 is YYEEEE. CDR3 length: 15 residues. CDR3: CASSLVGANGNTIYF. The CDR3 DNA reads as TGTGCCAGCAGCTTGGTGGGAGCGAATGGAAACACCATATATTTT.

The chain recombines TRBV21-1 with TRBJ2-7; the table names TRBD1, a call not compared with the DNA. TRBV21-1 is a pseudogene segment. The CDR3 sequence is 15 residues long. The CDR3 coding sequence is TGTGCCAGCAGCTATGAAACCGGGACAGGACTCGAGCAGTACTTC. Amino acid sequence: CASSYETGTGLEQYF.